The source of this T cell receptor beta chain is a study of human T cells and chemical hapten exposure. Germline lookup yields CDR1 MNHNS and CDR2 SASEGT. V trimming: 5 bases; J trimming: 7 bases; junction bases outside the gene matches: 6. This CDR3 has 15 amino acids. This clonotype was observed a few times. Its target is not known. Time point described: pre-sensitization, week 0. Treatment given: therapeutic diphenylcyclopropenone sensitization with weekly scalp DPC. One entry per CDR3 protein results from TCRdb running MiXCR on the RACE reads. The data contain some 250,000 distinct CDR3 sequences, 7.7% of them seen just once; the ten biggest clones take up approximately 1.2%. Study-level results: Expanded TCRs produced significantly more large CDR3 similarity clusters than controls did.

This receptor was obtained from a man aged 18 to 29 with alopecia areata. Some clones in this sample may be carry-over from other donors' samples. This sample comprised whole blood, obtained in connection with sensitization to the hapten diphenylcyclopropenone (DPC). V and J are TRBV6-1 and TRBJ2-2; the match to TRBD1 covers 11 bases. The CDR3 DNA reads TGTGCCAGCAGTCGGACAGGGGGCAATATCGGGGAGCTGTTTTTT. Protein: CASSRTGGNIGELFF.